This T cell receptor beta chain came from a study of shared T cell receptors in the human thymus. The length of the CDR3 is 14 residues. V lost 2 bases, J lost 5 bases, and 3 bases stayed unmatched. The V gene's germline CDR1 is MNHEY and CDR2 SMNVEV (reference sequence). Some clones are missing from TCRdb's copy, which holds only in-frame ones; the method was immunoSEQ multiplex PCR. Among some 700,000 clones listed, 70% to 90% were seen once. This clone was picked up a small number of times. These same data were also listed under a study on human thymus T cells. That work states: Infants served as donors; they were healthy and Finnish and were having corrective surgery for congenital heart defects. Thymic repertoires from unrelated individuals overlapped highly, related research reported.

V and J are TRBV27 and TRBJ2-1, with TRBD1 matching over 7 bases. The sequenced sample was thymocytes. The TCR comes from a girl under three years old with a congenital heart defect. Here the CDR3 DNA reads TGTGCCAGCAGTTTAAAGGGGGCGCACAATGAGCAGTTCTTC. Translated, it gives CASSLKGAHNEQFF.